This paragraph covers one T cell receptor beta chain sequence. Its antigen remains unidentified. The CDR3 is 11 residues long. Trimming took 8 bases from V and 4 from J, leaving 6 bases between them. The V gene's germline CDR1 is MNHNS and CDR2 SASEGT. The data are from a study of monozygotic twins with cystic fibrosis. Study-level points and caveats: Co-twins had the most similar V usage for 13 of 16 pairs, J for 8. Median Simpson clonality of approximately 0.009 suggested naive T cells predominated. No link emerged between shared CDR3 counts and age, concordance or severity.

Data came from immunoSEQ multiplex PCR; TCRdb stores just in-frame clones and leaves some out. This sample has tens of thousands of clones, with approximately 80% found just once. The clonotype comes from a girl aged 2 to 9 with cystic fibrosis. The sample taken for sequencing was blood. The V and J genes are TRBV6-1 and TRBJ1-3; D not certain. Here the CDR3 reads CASALGNTIYF. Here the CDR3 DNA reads TGTGCCAGCGCCCTAGGAAACACCATATATTTT.